This is a list of T cell receptor beta chains from one sample in a study of blood T cell repertoires in COVID-19. Produced via immunoSEQ multiplex PCR; TCRdb's table is partial and in-frame only. The profile shows more than 200,000 clones, roughly 84% of them singletons. The sequenced material came from peripheral blood. The receptor set was obtained from a man aged 50-60 years with active or convalescent COVID-19. Both conserved end residues are trimmed from each CDR3. The order of the fields is J gene, D gene, V gene, CDR3 protein. D genes are given only for firm matches.

TRBJ1-1	TRBD1	TRBV19	ASSIAGGNEAF
TRBJ1-1	-	TRBV9	ASSVGIQGTEAF
TRBJ2-7	TRBD1	TRBV10-3	ATSDRGYEQY
TRBJ1-3	-	TRBV12-5	ASGPPAGNTIY
TRBJ1-5	-	TRBV30	AWSHGQINQPQH
TRBJ1-5	-	TRBV30	AWSAQANQPQH
TRBJ2-5	TRBD2	TRBV7-2	ASSLAPAGGPRETQY
TRBJ1-1	TRBD1	TRBV9	ASSAWDRGTEAF
TRBJ1-2	TRBD1	TRBV5-4	ASSSRTGGLYGYT
TRBJ1-5	TRBD1	TRBV6-5	ASRGTGNQPQH
TRBJ1-2	TRBD1	TRBV6-2/TRBV6-3	ASSFSDRGVGGYT
TRBJ2-7	-	TRBV7-6	ASSSDSLTYEQY
TRBJ1-2	-	TRBV28	ASSPPFGSIGNYGYT
TRBJ2-7	-	TRBV6-2/TRBV6-3	ASSTQDYEQY
TRBJ1-2	TRBD1	TRBV6-5	ASSTRGSGYT
TRBJ2-3	TRBD2	TRBV7-9	ASSLGAGGTDTQY
TRBJ2-3	TRBD2	TRBV27	ASSFGLDWTDTQY
TRBJ2-5	TRBD1	TRBV7-2	ASSSRTGPTQY
TRBJ2-7	TRBD2	TRBV28	ASSLGTSGGVGEQY
TRBJ1-4	TRBD1	TRBV5-1	ASSQGQANEKLF
TRBJ1-4	TRBD1	TRBV30	AWSPRQAGGEKLF
TRBJ2-3	-	TRBV28	ASFPGGTRNTQY
TRBJ1-5	-	TRBV7-8	ASSLRGAWQPQH
TRBJ1-3	-	TRBV28	ASSSAGISGNTIY
TRBJ2-1	TRBD2	TRBV3-1/TRBV3-2	ASSQEVRLARYEQF